The next 12 T cell receptor beta chains were all read from a single sample in a study of blood T cell repertoires in COVID-19 (dated by TCRdb to 2019 to 2021). To prepare the library, the immunoSEQ multiplex PCR assay was applied. TCRdb holds this immuneACCESS table with in-frame rearrangements only. Some clones are missing; in checked studies, unresolved V genes explain under half, and the rest has no known cause. The sample data list 23,000 or so clones, and about nine tenths of these were observed just once. Approximately 31% of the sample is held by the ten biggest clonotypes. The sequenced material came from peripheral blood. The receptors originated from a woman in her seventies with active COVID-19.

There are a few counts of this clone. This rearrangement joins TRBV7-8 to TRBJ2-1; the match to TRBD2 covers 7 bases. V lost 8 bases and J lost 8; bases outside the gene matches: 12. The CDR3 spans 14 residues. Germline V gene lookup returns CDR1 SGHVS and CDR2 FQNEAQ. CDR3 residues: CASELKRGRDEQFF. In DNA, the CDR3 is TGTGCCAGCGAATTAAAGCGGGGCAGGGATGAGCAGTTCTTC.

This clone is a singleton in its sample. The chain is built from TRBV29-1 and TRBJ2-7, with a weak D call TRBD1 (6 bases). The CDR3 is 14 residues long. Trimming cost V 2 bases and J 6 bases, with 17 bases left between them. Looked up from germline, CDR1 is SQVTM and CDR2 is ANQGSEA. The CDR3 DNA reads as TGCAGCGTTGAAACCCCGACAGGCATCCGCGAGCAGTACTTC. It specifies CSVETPTGIREQYF.

The V gene is TRBV15, the J gene TRBJ2-6; D gene uncertain. Between the trimmed V and J ends, which lost 0 bases and 0 bases, there was a span of 3 bases. From germline, CDR1 is LNHNV and CDR2 YYDKDF (reference sequence). This CDR3 is 15 amino acids long. The CDR3 DNA follows: TGTGCCACCAGCAGAGACATCTCTGGGGCCAACGTCCTGACTTTC. Its protein product is CATSRDISGANVLTF.

This chain connects TRBV11-2 to TRBJ2-7, with 9 bases fitting TRBD2. This CDR3 comprises 16 residues. Germline V gene sequence: CDR1 SGHAT, CDR2 FQNNGV. V was clipped by 5 bases and J by 5 bases; unmatched bases: 13. CDR3 sequence (DNA): TGTGCCAGCAGCACCCAGACTAGCGGCGTTCCCCACGAGCAGTACTTC. Translation: CASSTQTSGVPHEQYF.

This clone has just one count. This chain links TRBV28 with TRBJ2-1, with TRBD2 identical over 10 bases. Per the germline V gene, CDR1 is MDHEN and CDR2 is SYDVKM. The V gene end was trimmed by 8 bases and the J gene end by 4 bases; junction bases not matched to a gene: 17. The CDR3 contains 18 residues. CDR3 residues: CASQTPRTGLAAYNEQFF. CDR3 nucleotides: TGTGCCAGCCAGACCCCCCGGACCGGACTAGCGGCTTACAATGAGCAGTTCTTC.

The chain recombines TRBV4-3 with TRBJ1-1, with TRBD1 matching 9 bases. Unmatched junction bases numbered 11, after V lost 0 bases and J lost 3 bases. The germline V gene encodes CDR1 LGHNA and CDR2 YSLEER. CDR3 length: 18 residues. The DNA for the CDR3 is TGCGCCAGCAGCCAAGATTCGACAGGGGGAGTTGCCGACACTGAAGCTTTCTTT. Encoded protein: CASSQDSTGGVADTEAFF.

The chain joins TRBV2 to TRBJ1-2; no reliable D call. Trimming removed 3 bases at V and 4 bases at J, with 6 bases between. CDR3 length equals 12 residues. The germline V gene encodes CDR1 SNHLY and CDR2 FYNNEI. CDR3 coding DNA: TGTGCCAGCAGTGATATCTCCTATGGCTACACCTTC. Its protein product is CASSDISYGYTF.

The chain recombines TRBV14 with TRBJ1-6; D may be TRBD1 (5 bases). Looked up from germline, CDR1 is SGHDN and CDR2 is FVKESK. The CDR3 runs 15 residues. The V end was cut by 0 bases, the J end by 6 bases, with 9 bases between. CDR3 amino acids: CASSQDQQVNSPLHF. CDR3 sequence (DNA): TGTGCCAGCAGCCAAGATCAACAGGTTAATTCACCCCTCCACTTT.

The chain is built from TRBV7-2 and TRBJ2-7; D perhaps matches TRBD2 (6 bases). V dropped 3 bases and J dropped 0 bases, with 12 bases sitting between them. This CDR3 comprises 15 residues. Germline V gene lookup returns CDR1 SGHTA and CDR2 FQGNSA. The CDR3 DNA sequence: TGTGCCAGCAGCTTGTCCGCGGGAAACTCCTACGAGCAGTACTTC. Its translation: CASSLSAGNSYEQYF.

The CDR3 nucleotides read TGTGCCTGGAGCCTCGGACTAGCCACCTACGAGCAGTACTTC. Amino acid sequence: CAWSLGLATYEQYF. The chain is built from TRBV30 and TRBJ2-7; 8 bases line up with TRBD2. Germline V CDR1 and CDR2: GTSNPN, SVGIG (reference sequence). Trimming cost V 3 bases and J 2 bases; bases outside gene matches: 6. The CDR3 contains 14 residues. Filled out from reference TRBV30 and TRBJ2-7, the complete variable domain reads SQTIHQWPATLVQPVGSPLSLECTVEGTSNPNLYWYRQAAGRGLQLLFYSVGIGQISSEVPQNLSASRPQDRQFILSSKKLLLSDSGFYLCAWSLGLATYEQYFGPGTRLTVT.

The chain is built from TRBV4-3 and TRBJ2-7; TRBD2 might be the D (5 bases). The CDR3 runs to 16 residues. Per the germline V gene, CDR1 is LGHNA and CDR2 is YSLEER. V was pared by 0 bases and J by 7 bases, with 19 bases between. CDR3 DNA sequence: TGCGCCAGCAGCCAAGAACGTCTGACTATTCAGGAGGAGCAGTACTTC. This gives the protein CASSQERLTIQEEQYF.

The chain links TRBV2 to TRBJ2-5, with 10 bases aligning to TRBD1. Germline-derived CDR1 and CDR2 are SNHLY and FYNNEI. The CDR3 has 14 residues. Trimming removed 6 bases from V and 3 bases from J; junction bases left unmatched: 4. The CDR3 sequence: CASREGQGKETQYF. Here the CDR3 DNA reads TGTGCCAGCAGAGAGGGACAGGGGAAAGAGACCCAGTACTTC. Together with reference TRBV2 and TRBJ2-5, the CDR3 gives the full variable domain: EPEVTQTPSHQVTQMGQEVILRCVPISNHLYFYWYRQILGQKVEFLVSFYNNEISEKSEIFDDQFSVERPDGSNFTLKIRSTKLEDSAMYFCASREGQGKETQYFGPGTRLLVL.